This record concerns one T cell receptor (beta chain) sequence. This CDR3 has 17 amino acids. The trim removed 6 bases at V and 9 bases at J, leaving 16 bases unmatched. Per germline, CDR1 SGHRS and CDR2 YFSETQ. These data originate in a study of blood T cell repertoires in COVID-19. Original processing notes: Researchers report that nucleated cell counts were estimated from reference gene primer amplification. Clones were read by immunoSEQ multiplex PCR, and TCRdb kept only the in-frame ones, dropping some. D and trimming were read from the DNA, whereas the V and J calls and clone size are those reported in that table. The table records 360,000 or so clones, roughly 87% of them present only once.

Source material: PBMCs or T cells enriched from blood (not recorded which). The chain employs TRBV5-1 and TRBJ1-6; 9 bases line up with TRBD1. The clonotype was recovered from a woman in her 30s who had recovered from COVID-19. CDR3 loop: CASTSLRTGEAGSPLHF. The CDR3 DNA reads as TGCGCCAGCACCTCCCTCAGGACAGGGGAAGCGGGTTCACCCCTCCACTTT.